This T cell receptor beta chain stems from a study of control samples from healthy donors and cancer patients. TCRdb's copy holds only in-frame clones and misses some; the assay was immunoSEQ multiplex PCR. The profile shows approximately 90,000 clones, approximately 86% of them singletons. V was cut by 8 bases and J by 10 bases, with 17 bases left in between. This CDR3 contains 12 residues. Germline values: CDR1 LGHDT, CDR2 YNNKEL (reference sequence). This chain joins TRBV3-1 (or the pseudogene TRBV3-2) and TRBJ1-1, with no clear D. The source of this sequence is a man aged 25 to 40 in good health. Sequenced: blood. CDR3 in amino acids: CASSHEGKRAFF. CDR3 in DNA: TGTGCCAGCTCGCATGAGGGCAAAAGAGCTTTCTTT.